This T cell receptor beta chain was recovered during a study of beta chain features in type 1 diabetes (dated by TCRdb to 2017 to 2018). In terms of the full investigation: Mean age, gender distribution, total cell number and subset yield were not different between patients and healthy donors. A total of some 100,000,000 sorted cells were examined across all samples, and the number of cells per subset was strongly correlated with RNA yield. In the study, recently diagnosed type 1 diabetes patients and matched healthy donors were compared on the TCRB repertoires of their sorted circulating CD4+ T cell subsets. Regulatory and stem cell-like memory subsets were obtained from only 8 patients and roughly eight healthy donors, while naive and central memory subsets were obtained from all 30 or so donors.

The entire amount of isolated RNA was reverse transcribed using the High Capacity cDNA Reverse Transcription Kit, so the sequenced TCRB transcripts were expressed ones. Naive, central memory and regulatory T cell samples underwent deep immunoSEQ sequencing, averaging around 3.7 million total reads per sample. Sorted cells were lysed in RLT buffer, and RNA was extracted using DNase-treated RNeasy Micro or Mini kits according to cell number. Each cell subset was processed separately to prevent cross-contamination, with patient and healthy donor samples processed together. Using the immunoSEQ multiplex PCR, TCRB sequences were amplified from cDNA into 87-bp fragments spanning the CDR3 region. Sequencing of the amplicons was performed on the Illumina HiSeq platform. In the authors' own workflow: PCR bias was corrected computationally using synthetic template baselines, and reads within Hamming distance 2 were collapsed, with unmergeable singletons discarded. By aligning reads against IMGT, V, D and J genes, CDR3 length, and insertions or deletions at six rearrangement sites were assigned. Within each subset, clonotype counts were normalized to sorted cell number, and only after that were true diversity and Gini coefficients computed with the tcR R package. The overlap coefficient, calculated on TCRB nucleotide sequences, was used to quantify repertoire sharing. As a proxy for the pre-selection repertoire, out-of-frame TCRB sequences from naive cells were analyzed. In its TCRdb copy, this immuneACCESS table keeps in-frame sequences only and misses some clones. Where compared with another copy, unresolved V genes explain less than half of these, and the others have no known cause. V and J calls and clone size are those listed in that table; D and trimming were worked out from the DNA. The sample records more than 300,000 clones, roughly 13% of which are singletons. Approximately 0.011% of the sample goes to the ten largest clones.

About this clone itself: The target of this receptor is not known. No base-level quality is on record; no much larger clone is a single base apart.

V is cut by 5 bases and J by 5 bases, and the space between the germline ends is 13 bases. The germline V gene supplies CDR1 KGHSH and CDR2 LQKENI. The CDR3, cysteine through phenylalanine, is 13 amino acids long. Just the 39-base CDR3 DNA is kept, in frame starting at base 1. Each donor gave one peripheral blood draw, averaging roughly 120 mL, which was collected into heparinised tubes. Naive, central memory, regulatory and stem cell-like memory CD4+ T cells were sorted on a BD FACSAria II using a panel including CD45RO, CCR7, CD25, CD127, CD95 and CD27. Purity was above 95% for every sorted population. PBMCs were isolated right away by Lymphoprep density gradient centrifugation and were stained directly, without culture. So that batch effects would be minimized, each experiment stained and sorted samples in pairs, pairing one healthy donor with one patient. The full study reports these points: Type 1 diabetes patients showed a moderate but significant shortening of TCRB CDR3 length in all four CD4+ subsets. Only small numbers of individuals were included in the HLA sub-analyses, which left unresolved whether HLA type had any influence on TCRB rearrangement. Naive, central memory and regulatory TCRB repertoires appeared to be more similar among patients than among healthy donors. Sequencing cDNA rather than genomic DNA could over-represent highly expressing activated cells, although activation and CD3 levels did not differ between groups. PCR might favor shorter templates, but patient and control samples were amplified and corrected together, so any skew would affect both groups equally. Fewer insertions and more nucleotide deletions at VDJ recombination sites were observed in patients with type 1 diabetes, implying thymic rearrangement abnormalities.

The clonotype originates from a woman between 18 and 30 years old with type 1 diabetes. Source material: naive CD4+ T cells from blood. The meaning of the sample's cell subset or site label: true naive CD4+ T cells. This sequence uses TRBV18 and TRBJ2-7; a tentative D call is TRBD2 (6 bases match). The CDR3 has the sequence CASSLGGNDEQYF. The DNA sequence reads TGTGCCAGCTCATTGGGAGGAAACGACGAGCAGTACTTC.